This TCR beta chain was found in a study of blood T cell repertoires in COVID-19. The overall study: Samples came from the United States, Italy and Spain, spanning acute and convalescent COVID-19.

Those enrolled in Seattle joined during active infection and were followed longitudinally afterward. CDR3 length: 17 residues. The V gene lost 1 base and the J gene lost 2 bases, with 15 bases spanning the gap. From germline, CDR1 is SGHTA and CDR2 FQGTGA. Sequenced by immunoSEQ multiplex PCR; TCRdb stores in-frame clones only, minus some. The table has over 100,000 clones, approximately 86% seen once. The receptor's source is a woman in her 70s with COVID-19, enrolled during active disease. V and J are TRBV7-3 and TRBJ1-3, with a weak D call TRBD1 (5 bases). The sequencing input was peripheral blood. The CDR3 sequence is CASSLSGIGGTGNTIYF. As DNA, the CDR3 is TGTGCCAGCAGCTTAAGTGGGATTGGGGGGACTGGAAACACCATATATTTT.